The 30 T cell receptor beta chains listed next were all sequenced from one sample in a study of blood T cell repertoires in COVID-19. Sequenced by immunoSEQ multiplex PCR; TCRdb stores in-frame clones only, minus some. Of 150,000 to 200,000 clones listed, roughly 88% are singletons. Material: peripheral blood. These receptors were taken from a man aged 60-69 years with acute or convalescent COVID-19.

The V gene is TRBV2, the J gene TRBJ1-1; D unclear. Trimming removed 6 bases at V and 0 bases at J, with 5 bases between. Germline CDR1 reads SNHLY; CDR2 reads FYNNEI. This CDR3 is built from 12 residues. The CDR3 sequence is CASRTLNTEAFF. CDR3 DNA sequence: TGTGCCAGCAGAACTTTGAACACTGAAGCTTTCTTT.

The genes are TRBV12-3 or TRBV12-4 and TRBJ2-5; TRBD2 might be the D (6 bases). V lost 5 bases and J 7 bases, leaving 11 bases between the germline ends. The CDR3 extends over 12 amino acids. The CDR3 here is CASSRDGGTQYF. Here the CDR3 DNA reads TGTGCCAGCAGTCGGGACGGGGGGACCCAGTACTTC.

The chain combines TRBV9 with TRBJ2-1, with D maybe TRBD2 (5 bases). The CDR3 sequence is 17 residues long. Per the germline V gene, CDR1 is SGDLS and CDR2 is YYNGEE. V was clipped by 0 bases and J by 0 bases, with 13 bases between them. CDR3 protein: CASSVADSPSSYNEQFF. CDR3 in DNA: TGTGCCAGCAGCGTAGCGGACTCCCCAAGCTCCTACAATGAGCAGTTCTTC.

J is TRBJ1-1 and V is TRBV3-1 (or the pseudogene TRBV3-2), with no clear D. CDR1 is LGHDT, CDR2 YNNKEL, per germline (reference sequence). The CDR3 contains 15 residues. V shed 0 bases and J shed 4 bases, with 12 bases lying between them. The CDR3 spells CASSQDLSGSTEAFF. The DNA for the CDR3 is TGTGCCAGCAGCCAAGATCTGAGTGGGAGCACTGAAGCTTTCTTT.

The gene calls are TRBV20-1 and TRBJ1-4, with a weak D call TRBD1 (6 bases). V lost 3 bases and J lost 7, with 21 bases in between. CDR1 is DFQATT and CDR2 is SNEGSKA in the germline V gene (reference sequence). This CDR3 contains 16 residues. The CDR3 bases are TGCAGTGCTAGTGGCGGGGGCGCGGCCACAAGTGAAAAACTGTTTTTT. Translated, it gives CSASGGGAATSEKLFF.

The V and J genes are TRBV2 and TRBJ1-5, with 8 nucleotides matching TRBD1. The CDR3 loop spans 15 amino acids. Germline V CDR1 and CDR2: SNHLY, FYNNEI. V shed 5 bases and J 3 bases; nucleotides not matched to a gene: 6. The CDR3 region has the DNA TGTGCCAGCAGTCTCCACAGGGGGGACAATCAGCCCCAGCATTTT. Translated, it gives CASSLHRGDNQPQHF.

This sequence joins TRBV5-6 and TRBJ2-5; 11 bases are a match to TRBD2. V dropped 4 bases and J dropped 6; count of bases not matched to a gene: 11. The germline gives CDR1 SGHDT, CDR2 YYEEEE. The CDR3 consists of 16 residues. The CDR3 DNA follows: TGTGCCAGCAGCCTCCCGACTAGCGGGACATGGAAGACCCAGTACTTC. Translation gives CASSLPTSGTWKTQYF.

The DNA for the CDR3 is TGTGCCAGTAGTCTACCAGGGGGTAATCAGCCCCAGCATTTT. Protein: CASSLPGGNQPQHF. The chain recombines TRBV19 with TRBJ1-5; 7 bases are shared with TRBD1. Unmatched junction bases numbered 5, after V lost 5 bases and J lost 4 bases. Germline CDR1 and CDR2: LNHDA and SQIVND (reference sequence). The CDR3 contains 14 residues.

The CDR3 reads CASSSHTNEQFF. CDR3 DNA sequence: TGTGCCAGCAGTTCCCACACCAATGAGCAGTTCTTC. The chain couples TRBV6-5 to TRBJ2-1; no definite D call. Germline CDR1 is MNHEY and CDR2 is SVGAGI. The V end lost 4 bases, the J end lost 6 bases, and 7 bases lay between the germline ends. The CDR3 runs to 12 residues.

This clone was seen a handful of times. This rearrangement joins TRBV2 to TRBJ2-7; no clear D gene. Germline lookup yields CDR1 SNHLY and CDR2 FYNNEI. V gave up 0 bases and J gave up 5 bases, with 17 bases separating them. This CDR3 contains 16 residues. Here the CDR3 reads CASSEARQETINEQYF. CDR3 nucleotides: TGTGCCAGCAGTGAAGCGCGCCAAGAAACTATTAACGAGCAGTACTTC.

This clone has just one count. The chain employs TRBV7-8 and TRBJ2-1; TRBD1 matches at 9 bases. The CDR3 loop spans 15 amino acids. Looked up from germline, CDR1 is SGHVS and CDR2 is FQNEAQ. V gave up 5 bases and J gave up 7 bases; unmatched junction bases: 9. The CDR3 DNA reads as TGTGCCAGCAGCCCGGGGACAGGGATTGTTAATGAGCAGTTCTTC. Translated: CASSPGTGIVNEQFF.

V gene TRBV28 combines with J gene TRBJ2-7, with a tentative D call TRBD2 (6 bases). There are 14 residues in the CDR3. Germline assignment: CDR1 MDHEN and CDR2 SYDVKM. Trimming shortened V by 3 bases and J by 7 bases, and 16 bases separated the two germline ends. The CDR3 reads CASSFPGVPVEQYF. CDR3 nucleotide sequence: TGTGCCAGCAGTTTCCCGGGGGTCCCCGTGGAGCAGTACTTC. Drawing the rest from reference TRBV28 and TRBJ2-7, the complete variable domain is DVKVTQSSRYLVKRTGEKVFLECVQDMDHENMFWYRQDPGLGLRLIYFSYDVKMKEKGDIPEGYSVSREKKERFSLILESASTNQTSMYLCASSFPGVPVEQYFGPGTRLTVT.

This clone has only a few counts. This chain uses TRBV5-4 with TRBJ1-2; 9 bases agree with TRBD1. In germline, CDR1 is SGHNT, CDR2 YYREEE (reference sequence). J gave up 8 bases and V 4 bases, and 6 bases lay outside the gene matches. This CDR3 is 13 amino acids long. The CDR3 spells CASSHRDRVGYTF. The CDR3 DNA reads as TGTGCCAGCAGCCACCGGGACAGGGTCGGCTACACCTTC.

V gene TRBV9 combines with J gene TRBJ2-3; 9 nucleotides agree with TRBD1. The CDR3 spans 16 residues. Germline-derived CDR1 and CDR2 are SGDLS and YYNGEE. V was pared by 0 bases and J by 3 bases, with 5 bases of the junction left unmatched. CDR3 sequence reads: CASSVGLGQGTDTQYF. CDR3 coding DNA: TGTGCCAGCAGCGTAGGATTGGGACAGGGAACAGATACGCAGTATTTT.

The chain has TRBV5-1 and TRBJ1-4, with TRBD1 as a possible D gene (6 bases). The V gene lost 4 bases and the J gene lost 4 bases, with 11 bases spanning the gap. CDR1 and CDR2 from the germline V gene are SGHRS and YFSETQ. This CDR3 comprises 14 residues. CDR3 sequence (DNA): TGCGCCAGCAGCCGGACAGCTTTTAATGAAAAACTGTTTTTT. Amino acid sequence: CASSRTAFNEKLFF.

The J gene is TRBJ2-1, the V gene TRBV2; D gene uncertain. The CDR3 covers 15 residues. Trimming cost V 8 bases and J 9 bases, with 23 bases left between them. Germline V lookup: CDR1 SNHLY, CDR2 FYNNEI. This chain's CDR3 is CASRRSQTAPSEQFF. The CDR3 bases are TGTGCCAGCCGCCGTAGTCAAACCGCACCTAGTGAGCAGTTCTTC.

The genes are TRBV2 and TRBJ1-2, with D unresolved. This CDR3 is 13 amino acids long. Germline CDR1 SNHLY, CDR2 FYNNEI. V was clipped by 6 bases and J by 5 bases, with 13 bases between them. CDR3 DNA: TGTGCCAGCAGAAGCACCTCAATTTATGGCTACACCTTC. This codes for CASRSTSIYGYTF.

The chain carries TRBV13 and TRBJ2-2, with a possible D match to TRBD2 (5 bases). CDR1 and CDR2 from the germline V gene are PRHDT and FYEKMQ (reference sequence). There are 14 residues in the CDR3. V shed 5 bases and J shed 0 bases, with 7 bases lying between them. Here the CDR3 DNA reads TGTGCCAGCAGCGAGGGAGCGAACACCGGGGAGCTGTTTTTT. It specifies CASSEGANTGELFF.

This chain uses TRBV6-5 with TRBJ2-7, with D possibly matching TRBD2 (7 bases). The CDR3 has 16 amino acids. Trimming left V 3 bases short and J 9 bases short, with 24 bases between. CDR1 and CDR2 from the germline V gene are MNHEY and SVGAGI. The CDR3: CASSYHGGADSSGQYF. CDR3 DNA: TGTGCCAGCAGTTATCATGGGGGGGCGGATTCATCGGGGCAGTACTTC.

The CDR3 loop reads CASWRLTLVTEAFF. The CDR3 nucleotides are TGTGCCAGCTGGAGACTTACTTTGGTAACTGAAGCTTTCTTT. J is TRBJ1-1 and V is TRBV27; the D is unclear. This CDR3 has 14 residues. The V end was cut by 8 bases, the J end by 5 bases, with 18 bases between. The germline CDR1 and CDR2 sequences are MNHEY and SMNVEV (reference sequence).

The chain links TRBV9 to TRBJ1-5; 8 nucleotides agree with TRBD1. The trim removed 4 bases at V and 4 bases at J, leaving 10 bases unmatched. The germline V gene encodes CDR1 SGDLS and CDR2 YYNGEE. The CDR3 covers 16 residues. The CDR3 protein is CASSPSPTGENQPQHF. DNA for the CDR3: TGTGCCAGCAGCCCATCCCCGACAGGGGAGAATCAGCCCCAGCATTTT. Based on the CDR3 plus reference TRBV9 and TRBJ1-5, the full variable domain is DSGVTQTPKHLITATGQRVTLRCSPRSGDLSVYWYQQSLDQGLQFLIQYYNGEERAKGNILERFSAQQFPDLHSELNLSSLELGDSALYFCASSPSPTGENQPQHFGDGTRLSIL.

The V and J genes are TRBV7-9 and TRBJ2-5, with 11 bases that match TRBD2. The CDR3 consists of 15 residues. The V segment lost 6 bases and the J segment 10 bases; nucleotides outside the gene matches: 13. Germline V CDR1 and CDR2: SEHNR, FQNEAQ (reference sequence). CDR3 region: CASSPRPGLAANQYF. The CDR3 coding sequence is TGTGCCAGCAGTCCACGGCCGGGACTAGCGGCTAACCAGTACTTC. Full variable domain (remainder filled in from reference TRBV7-9 and TRBJ2-5): DTGVSQNPRHKITKRGQNVTFRCDPISEHNRLYWYRQTLGQGPEFLTYFQNEAQLEKSRLLSDRFSAERPKGSFSTLEIQRTEQGDSAMYLCASSPRPGLAANQYFGPGTRLLVL.

This chain links TRBV18 with TRBJ1-2; D not resolved. The CDR3 spans 13 residues. Trimming took off 2 bases at V and 4 bases at J, with 8 bases between the two ends. Germline-derived CDR1 and CDR2 are KGHSH and LQKENI. The CDR3 region has the DNA TGTGCCAGCTCACCAGAGGCCCTCTATGGCTACACCTTC. It encodes CASSPEALYGYTF.

The chain joins TRBV12-1 to TRBJ2-2; the table's D call, TRBD1, was not checked against the DNA. TRBV12-1 has pseudogene status. CDR3 length equals 18 residues. The CDR3 is CASSSHRSQGTGTGELFF. In DNA form, the CDR3 reads TGTGCCAGCAGCTCGCACCGATCTCAGGGAACGGGCACCGGGGAGCTGTTTTTT.

The V gene is TRBV19, the J gene TRBJ1-5; 8 bases map to TRBD1. With 6 bases clipped from V and 7 bases from J, the junction kept 8 bases outside the gene matches. Germline CDR1 and CDR2: LNHDA and SQIVND (reference sequence). CDR3 length: 14 residues. CDR3 loop: CASRSRTGFQPQHF. The CDR3 DNA follows: TGTGCCAGTAGGTCCCGGACAGGGTTCCAGCCCCAGCATTTT. Full variable domain (missing parts from reference TRBV19 and TRBJ1-5): DGGITQSPKYLFRKEGQNVTLSCEQNLNHDAMYWYRQDPGQGLRLIYYSQIVNDFQKGDIAEGYSVSREKKESFPLTVTSAQKNPTAFYLCASRSRTGFQPQHFGDGTRLSIL.

The chain is built from TRBV4-2 and TRBJ1-6; perhaps TRBD1 as D (5 bases). V shed 4 bases and J shed 0 bases, with 10 bases lying between them. CDR1 is LGHNA, CDR2 YNFKEQ, per germline. The CDR3 has 16 amino acids. DNA of the CDR3: TGTGCCAGCAGCCTACAGGTCTACTCCTATAATTCACCCCTCCACTTT. This sequence encodes CASSLQVYSYNSPLHF.

The rearrangement joins TRBV24-1 to TRBJ2-1; 7 positions match TRBD2. Germline V CDR1 and CDR2: KGHDR, SFDVKD. The CDR3 loop spans 16 amino acids. V lost 1 base, J lost 2 bases, and 4 bases stayed unmatched. DNA of the CDR3: TGTGCCACCAGTGATTTCACCGGGACTACCTACAATGAGCAGTTCTTC. It is translated as CATSDFTGTTYNEQFF.

V gene TRBV7-9 combines with J gene TRBJ2-7; no clear D gene. The germline CDR1 and CDR2 sequences are SEHNR and FQNEAQ (reference sequence). Between the trimmed V and J ends, which lost 5 bases and 12 bases, there was a span of 20 bases. The CDR3 is 13 residues long. The CDR3 region has the DNA TGTGCCAGCAGCCACGGGTCCACCGATAGGAGGTACTTC. It encodes CASSHGSTDRRYF.

The rearrangement uses TRBV7-2 and TRBJ1-6; TRBD1 matches 9 bases. The ends lost 2 bases at V and 7 bases at J; junction bases unmatched: 9. Germline V gene lookup returns CDR1 SGHTA and CDR2 FQGNSA. The CDR3 is made up of 17 amino acids. The DNA for the CDR3 is TGTGCCAGCAGCTTATTGTCTACAGGGGGCCGAAATTCACCCCTCCACTTT. This codes for CASSLLSTGGRNSPLHF.

This clone turned up a few times. The chain employs TRBV9 and TRBJ2-7; possible D gene TRBD2, 5 bases. V dropped 0 bases and J dropped 7 bases, with 11 bases sitting between them. The germline V gene encodes CDR1 SGDLS and CDR2 YYNGEE. This CDR3 comprises 13 residues. The DNA for the CDR3 is TGTGCCAGCAGCGTAGACGGGAAGGCGGAGCAGTACTTC. Amino acid sequence: CASSVDGKAEQYF.